This TCR beta chain was recorded in a study of cytomegalovirus exposure and HLA in healthy donors. CDR1 and CDR2 from the germline V gene are KGHSH and LQKENI. Trimming cost V 0 bases and J 0 bases, with 11 bases left between them. The length of the CDR3 is 17 residues. The PCR was carried out with 60 Vbeta primers and 13 Jbeta primers. This table comes from immunoSEQ multiplex PCR, and its TCRdb copy is limited to in-frame clones, with some not included. In the table there are about 130,000 clones, around 8.5% of which are singletons. The clonotype comes from a man in his forties or fifties in good health and CMV-seronegative. The chain has TRBV18 and TRBJ1-4; TRBD1 might be the D (6 bases). The specimen sequenced was PBMCs. The CDR3 protein is CASSPPQGFATNEKLFF. The CDR3 nucleotides are TGTGCCAGCTCACCACCCCAGGGGTTTGCAACTAATGAAAAACTGTTTTTT.